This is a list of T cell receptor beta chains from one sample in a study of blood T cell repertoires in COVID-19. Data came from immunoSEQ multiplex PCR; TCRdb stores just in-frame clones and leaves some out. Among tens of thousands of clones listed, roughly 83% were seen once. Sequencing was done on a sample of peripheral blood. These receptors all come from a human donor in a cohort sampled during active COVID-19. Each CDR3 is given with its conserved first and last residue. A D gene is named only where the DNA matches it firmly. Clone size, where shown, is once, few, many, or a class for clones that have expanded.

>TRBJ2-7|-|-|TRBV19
TGTGCCAGTAGCACCGGGGATTTTTACGAGCAGTACTTC
CASSTGDFYEQYF
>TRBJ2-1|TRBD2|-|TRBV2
TGTGCCAGCAACGGGGGGGCTAGCGGTTACAATGAGCAGTTCTTC
CASNGGASGYNEQFF
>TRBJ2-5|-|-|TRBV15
TGTGCCACCAGCAGAGATTTAGCCAGGGCAGAGACCCAGTACTTC
CATSRDLARAETQYF
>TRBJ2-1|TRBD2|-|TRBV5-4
TGTGCCGCGGCTAGCGGGGTCCGAGGGGACAATGAGCAGTTCTTC
CAAASGVRGDNEQFF
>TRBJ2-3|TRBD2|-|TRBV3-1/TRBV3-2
TGTGCCAGCAGCCAAGATAGCCTAGCGGGAGGGCCTATAGATACGCAGTATTTT
CASSQDSLAGGPIDTQYF
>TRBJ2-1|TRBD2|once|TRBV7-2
TGTGCCAGCAGCCCCCTAGCGGGCGCCTACAATGAGCAGTTCTTC
CASSPLAGAYNEQFF
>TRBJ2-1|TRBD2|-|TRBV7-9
TGTGCCAGCAGCCCACCCGGGACTAGCGCCTACAATGAGCAGTTCTTC
CASSPPGTSAYNEQFF
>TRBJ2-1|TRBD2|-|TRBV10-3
TGTGCCAGCCAACTAGCGGTGGGGCGGGATGAGCAGTTCTTC
CASQLAVGRDEQFF
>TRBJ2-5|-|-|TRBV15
TGTGCCACCAGCAGAGACGCGGGACAAGAGACCCAGTACTTC
CATSRDAGQETQYF
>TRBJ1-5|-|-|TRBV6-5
TGTGCCAGCCTCGAGGTGTCGCCGGGCAATCAGCCCCAGCATTTT
CASLEVSPGNQPQHF
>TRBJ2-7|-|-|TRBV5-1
TGCGCCAGCAGCTTACAGGACGAGCAGTACTTC
CASSLQDEQYF
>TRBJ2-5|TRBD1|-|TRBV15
TGTGCCACCAGCAGGATGACAGGGAGAGAGACCCAGTACTTC
CATSRMTGRETQYF
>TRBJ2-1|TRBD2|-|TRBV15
TGTGCCACCAGCAGAGCCCTAGCGGGAGGGACGTCCTACAATGAGCAGTTCTTC
CATSRALAGGTSYNEQFF
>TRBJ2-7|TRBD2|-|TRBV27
TGTGCCAGCAGTTCCCTGGGGGAGACTAGCGGCACCAGCTACGAGCAGTACTTC
CASSSLGETSGTSYEQYF
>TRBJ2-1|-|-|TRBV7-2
TGTGCCAGCAGCTTAGAGGGCGGGCGAGCTCCCTACAATGAGCAGTTCTTC
CASSLEGGRAPYNEQFF
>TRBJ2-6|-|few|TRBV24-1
TGTGCCACCAGTGGTCGGGCGGGGTTAGGGGCCAACGTCCTGACTTTC
CATSGRAGLGANVLTF
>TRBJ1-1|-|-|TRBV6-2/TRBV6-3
TGTGCCAGCAGTTACGCAGGGGTGGGGAACACTGAAGCTTTCTTT
CASSYAGVGNTEAFF
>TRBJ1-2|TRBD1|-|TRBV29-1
TGCAGCGTTGGGACAGGGCCAAGTTATGGCTACACCTTC
CSVGTGPSYGYTF
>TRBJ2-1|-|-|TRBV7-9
TGTGCCAGCAGCCCCGCCGGCAATGAGCAGTTCTTC
CASSPAGNEQFF
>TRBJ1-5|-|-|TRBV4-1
TGCGCCAGCAGCCAGGCCTCAGGGTCCCGAAATCAGCCCCAGCATTTT
CASSQASGSRNQPQHF
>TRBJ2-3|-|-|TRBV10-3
TGTGCCATCGGGGGCTACTTAACTAGCACAGATACGCAGTATTTT
CAIGGYLTSTDTQYF
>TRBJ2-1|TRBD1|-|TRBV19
TGTGCCAGTAGTATACGGACAGGGGGCGGGGATGAGCAGTTCTTC
CASSIRTGGGDEQFF
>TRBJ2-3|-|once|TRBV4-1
TGCGCCAGCAGCCAAGATGAACGGGTACCAGATACGCAGTATTTT
CASSQDERVPDTQYF
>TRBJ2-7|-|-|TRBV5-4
TGTGCCAGCAGCCCCCAGCGGCCGGGAGTGGGCGAGCAGTACTTC
CASSPQRPGVGEQYF
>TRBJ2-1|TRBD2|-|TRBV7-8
TGTGCCAGCAGCCCGCGGGGTAGCGGGAGGTGGAGTGAGCAGTTCTTC
CASSPRGSGRWSEQFF